These 17 T cell receptor beta chains were all obtained from the same sample, sequenced in a study of shared clonotypes between healthy human individuals. Libraries were prepared by immunoSEQ multiplex PCR; TCRdb keeps only in-frame clonotypes and omits some of them. The top ten hold approximately 12% of the sample, which has about 560,000 clones, roughly 79% seen once. Input material: PBMCs. These receptors were collected from a middle-aged woman in good health. Some clones in this sample may be carry-over from other donors' samples.

The chain employs TRBV14 and TRBJ2-7; 7 positions agree with TRBD1. Germline assignment: CDR1 SGHDN and CDR2 FVKESK. This CDR3 spans 13 amino acids. V dropped 4 bases and J dropped 5; count of bases not matched to a gene: 5. The DNA of the CDR3 is TGTGCCAGCAGCCCACACAGGGGTAACGAGCAGTACTTC. Its protein product is CASSPHRGNEQYF. Using reference TRBV14 and TRBJ2-7 for the parts outside the CDR3, the full variable domain is EAGVTQFPSHSVIEKGQTVTLRCDPISGHDNLYWYRRVMGKEIKFLLHFVKESKQDESGMPNNRFLAERTGGTYSTLKVQPAELEDSGVYFCASSPHRGNEQYFGPGTRLTVT.

As DNA, the CDR3 is TGTGCCACCTGGGACTTAAGGGATACGCAGTATTTT. Encoded protein: CATWDLRDTQYF. The chain is built from TRBV10-3 and TRBJ2-3; tentative D call: TRBD2 (6 bases). V was shortened by 10 bases and J by 6 bases, with 14 bases between the two germline ends. CDR3 length: 12 residues. CDR1 is ENHRY and CDR2 is SYGVKD in the germline V gene.

The chain links TRBV19 to TRBJ2-2; 15 bases align to TRBD2. There are 19 residues in the CDR3. Germline values: CDR1 LNHDA, CDR2 SQIVND (reference sequence). The ends lost 5 bases at V and 6 bases at J; junction bases unmatched: 13. The CDR3, as DNA: TGTGCCAGTAGTTTTATGCATGGACTAGCGGGAGGGCCTTCCGGGGAGCTGTTTTTT. This encodes CASSFMHGLAGGPSGELFF.

This clone was observed once. The rearrangement links TRBV4-2 to TRBJ2-5; TRBD1 matches at 7 bases. The CDR3 length is 13 residues. V trimming: 5 bases; J trimming: 5 bases; junction bases outside the gene matches: 5. Per germline, CDR1 LGHNA and CDR2 YNFKEQ. The CDR3 sequence: CASSNRGAETQYF. The CDR3 coding sequence is TGTGCCAGCAGCAACAGGGGAGCTGAGACCCAGTACTTC.

The rearrangement joins TRBV10-3 to TRBJ2-5; 9 bases match TRBD2. Trimming removed 10 bases from V and 2 bases from J; junction bases left unmatched: 5. This CDR3 has 13 residues. Germline CDR1 and CDR2: ENHRY and SYGVKD. Written as DNA, the CDR3 is TGTGCCAGCGGGAGGGACGAGCAAGAGACCCAGTACTTC. It translates to CASGRDEQETQYF.

The rearrangement uses TRBV19 and TRBJ2-2; D is ambiguous. V was shortened by 1 base and J by 6 bases, with 3 bases between the two germline ends. The CDR3 sequence is 12 residues long. Germline CDR1 LNHDA, CDR2 SQIVND (reference sequence). CDR3 amino acids: CASSIGPGELFF. The CDR3, as DNA: TGTGCCAGTAGTATAGGCCCCGGGGAGCTGTTTTTT.

The rearrangement links TRBV6-5 to TRBJ2-1, with 10 bases aligning to TRBD2. The CDR3 has 15 residues. The J segment lost 6 bases and the V segment lost 6 bases, leaving 8 bases of the junction unmatched. Germline lookup yields CDR1 MNHEY and CDR2 SVGAGI. The CDR3 DNA follows: TGTGCCAGCAGCGAACTAGCGGGACAGACCAATGAGCAGTTCTTC. This translates into CASSELAGQTNEQFF.

The V gene is TRBV23-1, the J gene TRBJ2-1, with a possible D match to TRBD2 (6 bases). TRBV23-1 is an ORF; its function is uncertain. The CDR3 contains 15 residues. Trimming took off 0 bases at V and 5 bases at J, with 11 bases between the two ends. CDR3 in DNA: TGCGCCAGCAGTCAATCCCGGGACTGCCACAATGAGCAGTTCTTC. Translating gives CASSQSRDCHNEQFF.

This chain connects TRBV9 to TRBJ1-4, with D hard to call. Germline V gene lookup returns CDR1 SGDLS and CDR2 YYNGEE. V lost 0 bases to trimming and J lost 8 bases, with 14 bases between them. The CDR3 is made up of 15 amino acids. CDR3 loop: CASSVGTEFWEKLFF. For the CDR3, the DNA is TGTGCCAGCAGCGTAGGGACGGAATTTTGGGAAAAACTGTTTTTT. Using reference TRBV9 and TRBJ1-4 for the parts outside the CDR3, the full variable domain is DSGVTQTPKHLITATGQRVTLRCSPRSGDLSVYWYQQSLDQGLQFLIQYYNGEERAKGNILERFSAQQFPDLHSELNLSSLELGDSALYFCASSVGTEFWEKLFFGSGTQLSVL.

V usage is TRBV18 and J usage is TRBJ1-5; D uncertain. This CDR3 is built from 14 residues. Germline CDR1 and CDR2: KGHSH and LQKENI. V lost 3 bases and J lost 3, with 9 bases in between. CDR3 protein: CASSPASSNQPQHF. CDR3 nucleotide sequence: TGTGCCAGCTCACCTGCGTCATCCAATCAGCCCCAGCATTTT.

In nucleotides, the CDR3 is TGTGCCAGCAGCTTTGGCGGGGGGCGAAACACTGAAGCTTTCTTT. Translated, it gives CASSFGGGRNTEAFF. This chain joins TRBV7-9 and TRBJ1-1; D might be TRBD1 (6 bases). Trimming removed 3 bases from V and 2 bases from J, with 13 bases in between. This CDR3 has 15 amino acids. The germline V gene encodes CDR1 SEHNR and CDR2 FQNEAQ (reference sequence).

The chain carries TRBV9 and TRBJ2-2; 10 nucleotides line up with TRBD2. V shed 6 bases, J shed 6 bases, and the junction held 8 bases outside the gene matches. CDR1 and CDR2 (germline): SGDLS, YYNGEE. CDR3 length equals 15 residues. The CDR3 region has the DNA TGTGCCAGCACCAAGCGGGAGGGGGGCCCCGGGGAGCTGTTTTTT. This codes for CASTKREGGPGELFF. Supplemented by reference TRBV9 and TRBJ2-2, the full variable domain reads DSGVTQTPKHLITATGQRVTLRCSPRSGDLSVYWYQQSLDQGLQFLIQYYNGEERAKGNILERFSAQQFPDLHSELNLSSLELGDSALYFCASTKREGGPGELFFGEGSRLTVL.

V usage is TRBV27 and J usage is TRBJ2-7; 8 positions match TRBD1. V dropped 3 bases and J dropped 3; count of bases not matched to a gene: 7. Germline V gene data show CDR1 as MNHEY and CDR2 as SMNVEV (reference sequence). The CDR3 runs 15 residues. CDR3 sequence (DNA): TGTGCCAGCAGTTTCGCCGACAGGGGAATCTACGAGCAGTACTTC. Translating gives CASSFADRGIYEQYF.

The J gene is TRBJ2-5, the V gene TRBV2, with 8 bases that match TRBD2. CDR1 and CDR2 (germline): SNHLY, FYNNEI. V lost 4 bases, J lost 5 bases, and 9 bases stayed unmatched. CDR3 length: 15 amino acids. The CDR3 coding sequence is TGTGCCAGCAGTGGAATCGCGGGAGGTCAGGAGACCCAGTACTTC. It specifies CASSGIAGGQETQYF. The full variable domain, completed using reference TRBV2 and TRBJ2-5, is EPEVTQTPSHQVTQMGQEVILRCVPISNHLYFYWYRQILGQKVEFLVSFYNNEISEKSEIFDDQFSVERPDGSNFTLKIRSTKLEDSAMYFCASSGIAGGQETQYFGPGTRLLVL.

In its sample, this clone was seen once. The rearrangement joins TRBV28 to TRBJ2-1; 8 bases are shared with TRBD2. V trimming: 10 bases; J trimming: 8 bases; junction bases outside the gene matches: 13. The CDR3 contains 14 residues. CDR1 and CDR2 from the germline V gene are MDHEN and SYDVKM. CDR3 residues: CANPPGLGGYEQFF. CDR3 sequence (DNA): TGTGCCAACCCGCCGGGACTAGGAGGGTATGAGCAGTTCTTC.

CDR3 sequence: CASSVASVAGGSIQYF. The CDR3 nucleotides read TGTGCCAGCAGCGTAGCTTCGGTAGCGGGAGGAAGCATTCAGTACTTC. The gene calls are TRBV9 and TRBJ2-4; the match to TRBD2 covers 10 bases. V lost 0 bases, J lost 9 bases, and 9 bases stayed unmatched. Germline V gene lookup returns CDR1 SGDLS and CDR2 YYNGEE. The CDR3 has 16 amino acids.

V usage is TRBV27 and J usage is TRBJ2-1; no clear D gene. Germline CDR1 MNHEY, CDR2 SMNVEV (reference sequence). This CDR3 has 13 amino acids. Trimming took off 3 bases at V and 9 bases at J, with 12 bases between the two ends. The CDR3 bases are TGTGCCAGCAGTTTCGCGGTGGCTCGTGAGCAGTTCTTC. It specifies CASSFAVAREQFF.